The clone carrying this T cell receptor beta chain came up many times. The germline V gene has CDR1 SGHVS and CDR2 FQNEAQ. V was cut by 2 bases and J by 3 bases, with 8 bases left in between. This CDR3 contains 13 residues. TCR beta CDR3 region amplification was performed from RNA transcripts. When the TCR CDR3 underwent first-round RT-PCR, the HTBI primer set was used. One entry per CDR3 protein results from TCRdb running MiXCR on the multiplex PCR reads. The sample has 500,000 or so distinct CDR3 sequences; 17% are singletons. Exclusion followed for patients with uncontrolled infection, other autoimmune disease, pregnancy or lactation. Clinicians diagnosed patients from clinical symptoms, serum thyroxine and TRAb, thyroid ultrasound and orbital computed tomography. PBMCs were obtained from 9 to 10 ml fresh peripheral blood. The sample belongs to a study of T cells in Graves' hyperthyroidism and ophthalmopathy.

The sequenced sample was blood. V is TRBV7-8 and J is TRBJ2-7, with D unclear. This sequence originates from a woman younger than 35 with Graves' ophthalmopathy. The CDR3 loop reads CASSLKALYEQYF. In DNA, the CDR3 is TGTGCCAGCAGCTTAAAGGCGCTCTACGAGCAGTACTTC.